Shown below are 12 T cell receptor beta chains from a single sample sequenced in a study of blood T cell repertoires in COVID-19. The repertoire was sequenced with immunoSEQ multiplex PCR; TCRdb's copy has only in-frame clones and lacks some. This table has about 68,000 clones, 91% appearing once. Sequenced sample: peripheral blood. The receptors stem from a man in his forties with COVID-19, enrolled during active disease.

V usage is TRBV5-1 and J usage is TRBJ2-3, with 11 bases identical to TRBD2. Germline-derived CDR1 and CDR2 are SGHRS and YFSETQ. The CDR3 totals 16 residues. Trimming cost V 0 bases and J 5 bases; bases outside gene matches: 5. The CDR3 DNA reads as TGCGCCAGCAGCTTGGGACTAGCGGGGAACCGAGATACGCAGTATTTT. Translated: CASSLGLAGNRDTQYF. The whole variable domain, filled in from reference TRBV5-1 and TRBJ2-3, reads KAGVTQTPRYLIKTRGQQVTLSCSPISGHRSVSWYQQTPGQGLQFLFEYFSETQRNKGNFPGRFSGRQFSNSRSEMNVSTLELGDSALYLCASSLGLAGNRDTQYFGPGTRLTVL.

The chain combines TRBV10-3 with TRBJ1-6; TRBD1 matches at 7 bases. Per the germline V gene, CDR1 is ENHRY and CDR2 is SYGVKD. The CDR3 contains 14 residues. V was clipped by 7 bases and J by 5 bases; unmatched bases: 5. CDR3 region: CAIMEGADNSPLHF. Written as DNA, the CDR3 is TGTGCCATCATGGAGGGGGCTGATAATTCACCCCTCCACTTT.

Here the CDR3 reads CAISGSPGQVANEQFF. The CDR3 DNA reads as TGTGCCATCAGTGGGAGCCCGGGACAGGTCGCCAATGAGCAGTTCTTC. The chain links TRBV10-3 to TRBJ2-1, with 8 bases fitting TRBD1. The CDR3 runs to 16 residues. The J segment lost 6 bases and the V segment lost 4 bases, leaving 11 bases of the junction unmatched. Germline V gene sequence: CDR1 ENHRY, CDR2 SYGVKD.

V is TRBV5-6 and J is TRBJ2-7, with 8 bases lining up with TRBD1. This CDR3 contains 15 residues. Germline V gene sequence: CDR1 SGHDT, CDR2 YYEEEE. Trimming removed 4 bases from V and 3 bases from J; junction bases left unmatched: 9. CDR3 DNA: TGTGCCAGCAGCCCGTTGGACAGGGATGGCTACGAGCAGTACTTC. Its translation is CASSPLDRDGYEQYF.

The genes are TRBV7-9 and TRBJ2-3, with a tentative D call TRBD2 (6 bases). CDR1 and CDR2 (germline): SEHNR, FQNEAQ (reference sequence). V lost 9 bases and J lost 1, with 11 bases in between. The length of the CDR3 is 13 residues. The CDR3 loop is CASGTYRTDTQYF. The CDR3 DNA reads TGTGCCAGTGGGACTTACCGCACAGATACGCAGTATTTT.

The rearrangement links TRBV4-2 to TRBJ2-7, with 7 bases lining up with TRBD2. V was clipped by 7 bases and J by 2 bases; unmatched bases: 8. This CDR3 contains 14 residues. The germline V gene has CDR1 LGHNA and CDR2 YNFKEQ. Here the CDR3 DNA reads TGTGCCAGCACGCCGGCGGGGGAAACCTACGAGCAGTACTTC. Amino acids: CASTPAGETYEQYF.

V gene TRBV6-6 combines with J gene TRBJ1-5, with D perhaps TRBD1 (6 bases). This CDR3 contains 14 residues. Per germline, CDR1 MNHNY and CDR2 SVGAGI (reference sequence). The ends were cut back, 6 bases at V and 7 bases at J, with 16 bases in the middle. The DNA of the CDR3 is TGTGCCAGCAGAGAGTCGGCAGGGGTGCAGCCCCAGCATTTT. It encodes CASRESAGVQPQHF.

V gene TRBV3-1 (or the pseudogene TRBV3-2) combines with J gene TRBJ2-7, with 9 positions matching TRBD1. Per germline, CDR1 LGHDT and CDR2 YNNKEL (reference sequence). V gave up 3 bases and J gave up 2 bases; unmatched junction bases: 5. The CDR3 has 15 amino acids. The CDR3 protein is CASSQRGQGTYEQYF. The CDR3 DNA sequence: TGTGCCAGCAGCCAGAGGGGACAGGGAACCTACGAGCAGTACTTC.

The J gene is TRBJ2-7, the V gene TRBV29-1, with TRBD1 matching 8 bases. The germline CDR1 and CDR2 sequences are SQVTM and ANQGSEA. The CDR3 has 14 amino acids. V dropped 2 bases and J dropped 5; count of bases not matched to a gene: 8. CDR3: CSVEKDRVRNEQYF. In DNA, the CDR3 is TGCAGCGTTGAAAAGGACAGGGTCCGGAACGAGCAGTACTTC.

The chain couples TRBV6-5 to TRBJ1-3; 12 nucleotides line up with TRBD1. V lost 11 bases to trimming and J lost 7 bases; unmatched junction nucleotides: 6. CDR1 is MNHEY, CDR2 SVGAGI, per germline. This CDR3 comprises 13 residues. CDR3 bases: TGTGCCGCGGGACAGGGGGCACCCAACACCATATATTTT. This translates into CAAGQGAPNTIYF.

CDR3 in amino acids: CASSLRRTAGANVLTF. The CDR3, as DNA: TGCGCCAGCAGCTTGCGGCGGACTGCTGGGGCCAACGTCCTGACTTTC. V and J are TRBV5-1 and TRBJ2-6; D is possibly TRBD2 (5 bases). The length of the CDR3 is 16 residues. Germline V lookup: CDR1 SGHRS, CDR2 YFSETQ. Trimming took off 1 base at V and 2 bases at J, with 10 bases between the two ends.

Here the CDR3 reads CASTPGGGGTEAFF. The DNA of the CDR3 is TGCGCCAGCACCCCCGGGGGAGGAGGAACTGAAGCTTTCTTT. V is TRBV5-1 and J is TRBJ1-1, with D possibly matching TRBD1 (5 bases). CDR3 length: 14 amino acids. Germline CDR1 SGHRS, CDR2 YFSETQ. Trimming cost V 6 bases and J 5 bases, with 17 bases left between them. Supplemented by reference TRBV5-1 and TRBJ1-1, the full variable domain reads KAGVTQTPRYLIKTRGQQVTLSCSPISGHRSVSWYQQTPGQGLQFLFEYFSETQRNKGNFPGRFSGRQFSNSRSEMNVSTLELGDSALYLCASTPGGGGTEAFFGQGTRLTVV.